The clone carrying this TCR beta chain was picked up a small number of times. Its cognate antigen is unknown. This entry is derived from a study of T-cell reconstitution after alpha-beta-depleted transplantation in children. General study results and limits: Some patients showed high day-60 TCRbeta diversity, which derived from surviving recipient T cells and thymic progenitors. One year post-transplant, T-cell counts and diversity were largely derived from T cells produced anew.

Unique molecular identifiers were incorporated during preparation of the TCRbeta library. TCRdb processed the PCR reads anew with MiXCR; each CDR3 protein has one entry. There are about 130,000 distinct CDR3 sequences in the sample; around 9.8% occur only once, and around 24% lies in the top ten. CDR1 and CDR2 from the germline V gene are DFQATT and SNEGSKA (reference sequence). The CDR3 consists of 16 residues. Trimming removed 7 bases at V and 0 bases at J, with 19 bases between. The source is a girl younger than two who had a stem cell transplant for combined immunodeficiency, so the T cells may come from the graft donor. The chain links TRBV20-1 to TRBJ1-5, with a weak D call TRBD1 (6 bases). This material consisted of PBMCs, mostly from graft donor cells, taken 180 days after TCRalphabeta/CD19-depleted stem cell transplant. The chain's CDR3 is CSVQGPDRYSNQPQHF. Written as DNA, the CDR3 is TGCAGTGTTCAAGGTCCTGACAGGTATAGCAATCAGCCCCAGCATTTT.